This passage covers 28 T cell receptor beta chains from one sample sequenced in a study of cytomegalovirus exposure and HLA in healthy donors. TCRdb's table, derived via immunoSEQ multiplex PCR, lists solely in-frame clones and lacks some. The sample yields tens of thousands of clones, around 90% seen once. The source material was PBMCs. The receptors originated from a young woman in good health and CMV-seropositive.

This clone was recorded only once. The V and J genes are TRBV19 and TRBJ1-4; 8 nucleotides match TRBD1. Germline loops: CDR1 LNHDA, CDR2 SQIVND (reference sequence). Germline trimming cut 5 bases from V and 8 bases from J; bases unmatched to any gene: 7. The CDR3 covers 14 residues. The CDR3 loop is CASSPQGAGEKLFF. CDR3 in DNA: TGTGCCAGTAGTCCTCAGGGGGCTGGAGAAAAACTGTTTTTT.

The CDR3 reads CASSYQTSGTEAFF. DNA of the CDR3: TGTGCCAGCAGTTACCAAACGTCAGGGACTGAAGCTTTCTTT. V is TRBV6-6 and J is TRBJ1-1; D is possibly TRBD1 (5 bases). Germline loops: CDR1 MNHNY, CDR2 SVGAGI (reference sequence). Between the trimmed V and J ends, which lost 2 bases and 5 bases, there was a span of 12 bases. The CDR3 loop spans 14 amino acids.

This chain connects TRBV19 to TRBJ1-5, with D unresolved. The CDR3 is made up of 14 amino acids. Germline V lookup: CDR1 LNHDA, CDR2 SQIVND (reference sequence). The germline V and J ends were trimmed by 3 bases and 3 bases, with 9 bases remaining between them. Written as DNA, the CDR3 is TGTGCCAGTAGTATGACGCGGAACAATCAGCCCCAGCATTTT. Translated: CASSMTRNNQPQHF.

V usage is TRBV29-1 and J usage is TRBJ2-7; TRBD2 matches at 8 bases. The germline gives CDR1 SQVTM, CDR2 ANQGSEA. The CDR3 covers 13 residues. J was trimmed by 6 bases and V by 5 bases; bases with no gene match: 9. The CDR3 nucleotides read TGCAGCGTTCCCCTCGCGGGAGGTACCGAGCAGTACTTC. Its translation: CSVPLAGGTEQYF.

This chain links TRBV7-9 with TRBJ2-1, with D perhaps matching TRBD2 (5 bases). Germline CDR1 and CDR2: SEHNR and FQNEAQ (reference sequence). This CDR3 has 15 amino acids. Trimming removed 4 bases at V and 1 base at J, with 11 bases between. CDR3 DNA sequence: TGTGCCAGCAGCTCCCCGAGGGTTTCCTACAATGAGCAGTTCTTC. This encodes CASSSPRVSYNEQFF.

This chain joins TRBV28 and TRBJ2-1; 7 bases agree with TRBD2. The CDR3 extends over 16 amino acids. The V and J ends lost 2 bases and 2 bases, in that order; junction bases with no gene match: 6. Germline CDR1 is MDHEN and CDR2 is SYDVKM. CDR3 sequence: CASSLEAGYTYNEQFF. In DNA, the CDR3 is TGTGCCAGCAGTTTAGAAGCGGGGTATACCTACAATGAGCAGTTCTTC.

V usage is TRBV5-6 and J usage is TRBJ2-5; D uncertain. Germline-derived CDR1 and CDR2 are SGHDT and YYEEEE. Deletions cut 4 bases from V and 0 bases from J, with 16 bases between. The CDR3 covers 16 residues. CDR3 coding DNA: TGTGCCAGCAGCCACCGTGTTACTAAGTACCAAGAGACCCAGTACTTC. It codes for CASSHRVTKYQETQYF.

The CDR3 nucleotides read TGTGCCAGTAGTACGACTAGCGGCCCAGATACGCAGTATTTT. This codes for CASSTTSGPDTQYF. The chain combines TRBV19 with TRBJ2-3, with 9 positions matching TRBD2. The V gene's germline CDR1 is LNHDA and CDR2 SQIVND (reference sequence). V dropped 4 bases and J dropped 4; count of bases not matched to a gene: 3. The CDR3 spans 14 residues.

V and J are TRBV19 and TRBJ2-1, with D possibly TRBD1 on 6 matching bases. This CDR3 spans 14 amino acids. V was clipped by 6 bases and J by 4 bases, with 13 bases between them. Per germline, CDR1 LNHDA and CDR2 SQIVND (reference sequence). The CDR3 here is CASRPDRIYNEQFF. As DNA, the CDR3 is TGTGCCAGTAGGCCCGACAGGATATACAATGAGCAGTTCTTC.

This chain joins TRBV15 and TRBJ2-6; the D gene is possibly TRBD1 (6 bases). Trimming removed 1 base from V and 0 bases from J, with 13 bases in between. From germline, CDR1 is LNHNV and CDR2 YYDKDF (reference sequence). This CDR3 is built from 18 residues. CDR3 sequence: CATSRVGQGPSGANVLTF. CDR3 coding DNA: TGTGCCACCAGCAGAGTGGGGCAGGGGCCCTCTGGGGCCAACGTCCTGACTTTC.

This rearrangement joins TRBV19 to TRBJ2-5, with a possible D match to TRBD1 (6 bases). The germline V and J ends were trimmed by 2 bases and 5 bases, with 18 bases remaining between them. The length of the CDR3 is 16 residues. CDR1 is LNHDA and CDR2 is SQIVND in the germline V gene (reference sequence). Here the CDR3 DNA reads TGTGCCAGTAGTATAAAGTCCAGGGGATTCGGGGAGACCCAGTACTTC. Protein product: CASSIKSRGFGETQYF.

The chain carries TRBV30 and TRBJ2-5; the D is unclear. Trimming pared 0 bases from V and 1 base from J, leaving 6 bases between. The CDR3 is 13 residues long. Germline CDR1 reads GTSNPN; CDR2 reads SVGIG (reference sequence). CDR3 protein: CAWSVRLQETQYF. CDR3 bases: TGTGCCTGGAGTGTCAGGCTCCAAGAGACCCAGTACTTC.

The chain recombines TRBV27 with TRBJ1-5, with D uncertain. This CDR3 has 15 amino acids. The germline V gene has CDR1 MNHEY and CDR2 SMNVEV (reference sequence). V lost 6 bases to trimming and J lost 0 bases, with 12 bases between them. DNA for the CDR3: TGTGCCAGCAGAGCGGATCCTTATAGCAATCAGCCCCAGCATTTT. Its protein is CASRADPYSNQPQHF.

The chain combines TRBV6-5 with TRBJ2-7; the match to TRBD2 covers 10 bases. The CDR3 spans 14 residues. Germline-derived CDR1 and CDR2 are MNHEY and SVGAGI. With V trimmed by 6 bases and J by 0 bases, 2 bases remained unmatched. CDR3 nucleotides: TGTGCCAGCAGGTTAGCGGGAGGCTCCTACGAGCAGTACTTC. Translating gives CASRLAGGSYEQYF.

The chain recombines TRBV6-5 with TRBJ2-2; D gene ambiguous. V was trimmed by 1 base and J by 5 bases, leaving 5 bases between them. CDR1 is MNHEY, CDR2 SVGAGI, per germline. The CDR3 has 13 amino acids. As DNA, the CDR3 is TGTGCCAGCAGTTACTTGGCAACCGGGGAGCTGTTTTTT. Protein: CASSYLATGELFF.

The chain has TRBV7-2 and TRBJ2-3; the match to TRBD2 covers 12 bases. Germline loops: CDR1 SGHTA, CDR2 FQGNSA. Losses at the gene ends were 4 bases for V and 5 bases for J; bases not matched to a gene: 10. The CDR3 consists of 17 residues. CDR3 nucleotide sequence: TGTGCCAGCAGCTCCCCTGCTAGCGGGGGGGCCCAAGATACGCAGTATTTT. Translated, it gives CASSSPASGGAQDTQYF.

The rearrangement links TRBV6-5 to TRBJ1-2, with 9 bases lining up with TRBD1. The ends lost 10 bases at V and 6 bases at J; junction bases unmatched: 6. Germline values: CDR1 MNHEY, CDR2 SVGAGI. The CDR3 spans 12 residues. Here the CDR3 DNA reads TGTGCCACCCGAAGACAGGGGGATGGCTACACCTTC. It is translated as CATRRQGDGYTF.

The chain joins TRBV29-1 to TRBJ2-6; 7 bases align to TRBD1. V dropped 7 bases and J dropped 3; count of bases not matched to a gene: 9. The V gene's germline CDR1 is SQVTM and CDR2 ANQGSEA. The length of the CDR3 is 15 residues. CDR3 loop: CSAAVPGGGANVLTF. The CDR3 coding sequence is TGCAGCGCCGCGGTACCAGGGGGTGGGGCCAACGTCCTGACTTTC. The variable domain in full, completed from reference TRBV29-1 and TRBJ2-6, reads SAVISQKPSRDICQRGTSLTIQCQVDSQVTMMFWYRQQPGQSLTLIATANQGSEATYESGFVIDKFPISRPNLTFSTLTVSNMSPEDSSIYLCSAAVPGGGANVLTFGAGSRLTVL.

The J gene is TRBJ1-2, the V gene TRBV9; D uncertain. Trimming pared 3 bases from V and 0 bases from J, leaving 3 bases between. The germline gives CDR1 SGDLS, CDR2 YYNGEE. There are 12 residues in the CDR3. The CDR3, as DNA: TGTGCCAGCAGCGCCACTAACTATGGCTACACCTTC. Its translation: CASSATNYGYTF.

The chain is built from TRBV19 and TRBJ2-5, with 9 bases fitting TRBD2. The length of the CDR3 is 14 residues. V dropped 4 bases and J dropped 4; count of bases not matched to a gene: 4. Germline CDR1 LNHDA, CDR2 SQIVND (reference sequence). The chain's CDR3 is CASSRLAGSETQYF. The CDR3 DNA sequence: TGTGCCAGTAGTAGGCTAGCGGGGTCAGAGACCCAGTACTTC.

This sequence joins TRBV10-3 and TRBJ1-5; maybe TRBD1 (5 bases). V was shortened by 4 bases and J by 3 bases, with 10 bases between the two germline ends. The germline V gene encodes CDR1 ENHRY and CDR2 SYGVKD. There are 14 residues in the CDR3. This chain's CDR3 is CAISGGGDNQPQHF. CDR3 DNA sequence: TGTGCCATCAGTGGTGGAGGGGACAATCAGCCCCAGCATTTT.

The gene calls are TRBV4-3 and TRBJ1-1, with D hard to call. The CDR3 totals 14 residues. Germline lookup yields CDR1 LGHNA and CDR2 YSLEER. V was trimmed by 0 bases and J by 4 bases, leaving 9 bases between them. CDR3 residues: CASSQEIEGTEAFF. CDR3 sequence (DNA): TGCGCCAGCAGCCAAGAGATTGAGGGCACTGAAGCTTTCTTT.

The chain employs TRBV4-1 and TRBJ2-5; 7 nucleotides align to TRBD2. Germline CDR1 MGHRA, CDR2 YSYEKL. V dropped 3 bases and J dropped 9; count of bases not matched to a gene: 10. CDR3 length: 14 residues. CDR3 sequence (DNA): TGCGCCAGCAGCCAGGAGGCTCTAGCGGCCCCCCAGTACTTC. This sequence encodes CASSQEALAAPQYF.

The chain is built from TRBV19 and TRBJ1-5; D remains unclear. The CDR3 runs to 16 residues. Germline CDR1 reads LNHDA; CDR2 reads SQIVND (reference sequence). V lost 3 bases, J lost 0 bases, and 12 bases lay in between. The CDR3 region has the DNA TGTGCCAGTAGTATGTACATCGCGGTTAGCAATCAGCCCCAGCATTTT. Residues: CASSMYIAVSNQPQHF.

The CDR3 spells CASNGDRPPYNEQFF. DNA of the CDR3: TGTGCCAGCAATGGAGACAGGCCCCCCTACAATGAGCAGTTCTTC. This rearrangement joins TRBV2 to TRBJ2-1, with D tentatively TRBD1 (6 bases). This CDR3 comprises 15 residues. Germline CDR1 is SNHLY and CDR2 is FYNNEI. The ends were cut back, 7 bases at V and 2 bases at J, with 15 bases in the middle. Filled out from reference TRBV2 and TRBJ2-1, the complete variable domain reads EPEVTQTPSHQVTQMGQEVILRCVPISNHLYFYWYRQILGQKVEFLVSFYNNEISEKSEIFDDQFSVERPDGSNFTLKIRSTKLEDSAMYFCASNGDRPPYNEQFFGPGTRLTVL.

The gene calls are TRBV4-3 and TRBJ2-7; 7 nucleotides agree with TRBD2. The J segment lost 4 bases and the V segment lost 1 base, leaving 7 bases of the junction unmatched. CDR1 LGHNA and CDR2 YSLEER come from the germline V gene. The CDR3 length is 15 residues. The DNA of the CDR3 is TGCGCCAGCAGCCAAGGGGCTGGGGGGGATTACGAGCAGTACTTC. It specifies CASSQGAGGDYEQYF.

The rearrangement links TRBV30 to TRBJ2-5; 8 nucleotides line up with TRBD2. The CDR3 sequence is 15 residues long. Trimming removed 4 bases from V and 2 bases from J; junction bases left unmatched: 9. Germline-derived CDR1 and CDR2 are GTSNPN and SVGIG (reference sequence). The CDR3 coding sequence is TGTGCCTGGATGGCGGGGTTAGCGGGACAAGAGACCCAGTACTTC. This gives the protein CAWMAGLAGQETQYF.

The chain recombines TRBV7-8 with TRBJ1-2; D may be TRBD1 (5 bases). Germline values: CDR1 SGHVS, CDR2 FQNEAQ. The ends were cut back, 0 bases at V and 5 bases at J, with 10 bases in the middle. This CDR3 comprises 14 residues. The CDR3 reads CASSLARQSYGYTF. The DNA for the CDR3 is TGTGCCAGCAGCTTAGCGAGACAGTCGTATGGCTACACCTTC.